This section outlines one T cell receptor beta chain sequence together with its context. Its antigen is currently unknown. The data were taken from a study of shared clonotypes between healthy human individuals. Study-wide results and limits: Despite large depth, rarefaction showed incomplete sorted-subset sequencing.

The CDR3 extends over 14 amino acids. The V and J ends lost 1 base and 6 bases, in that order; junction bases with no gene match: 4. Germline-derived CDR1 and CDR2 are SGHTA and FQGNSA. Assay: immunoSEQ multiplex PCR; the TCRdb copy retains only in-frame clones and omits some. The sample yields about 2.4 million clones, roughly 93% seen once. The source of this sequence is a man younger than 35 in good health. Some clones in this sample may be carry-over from other donors' samples. J is TRBJ2-3 and V is TRBV7-2; 7 bases are a match to TRBD2. The sample comprised naive CD4+ T cells from PBMCs. Specified subset: CD45RA+ positively selected. The CDR3 reads CASSLDGRPDTQYF. In DNA form, the CDR3 reads TGTGCCAGCAGCTTAGACGGGAGGCCGGATACGCAGTATTTT.